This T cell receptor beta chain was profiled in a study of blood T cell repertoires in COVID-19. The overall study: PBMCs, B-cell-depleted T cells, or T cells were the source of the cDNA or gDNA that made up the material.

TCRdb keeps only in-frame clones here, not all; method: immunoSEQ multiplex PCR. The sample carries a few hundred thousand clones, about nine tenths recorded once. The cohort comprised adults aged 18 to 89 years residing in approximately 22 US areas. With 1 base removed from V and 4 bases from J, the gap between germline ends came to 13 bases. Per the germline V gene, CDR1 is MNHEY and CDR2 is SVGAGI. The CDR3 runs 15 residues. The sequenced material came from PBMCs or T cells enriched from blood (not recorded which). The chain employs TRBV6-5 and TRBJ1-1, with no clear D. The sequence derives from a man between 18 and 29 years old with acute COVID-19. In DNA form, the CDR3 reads TGTGCCAGCAGTTACTGGGCGGGGAAGGGCACTGAAGCTTTCTTT. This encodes CASSYWAGKGTEAFF.